This TCR beta chain is from a study of blood T cell repertoires in COVID-19. Looking at the study overall: Acute-phase and convalescent COVID-19 samples originated in the United States, Italy and Spain. The analysed material was cDNA or gDNA that came from T cells, B-cell-depleted T cells, or PBMCs.

In the source study's methods: Amplified reference gene primers provided the basis for estimating nucleated cell counts. Produced via immunoSEQ multiplex PCR; TCRdb's table is partial and in-frame only. V and J calls and clone size are copied from that table; D and trimming were computed from the DNA. The sample records some 120,000 clones, more than 70% being singletons. Germline CDR1 and CDR2: SNHLY and FYNNEI. The CDR3 runs to 16 residues. Losses at the gene ends were 10 bases for V and 7 bases for J; bases not matched to a gene: 18. The material sequenced was peripheral blood. The source of this sequence is a man between 70 and 80 years old with acute or convalescent COVID-19. The chain carries TRBV2 and TRBJ1-4, with 7 bases aligning to TRBD1. This chain's CDR3 is CAKQGRNPGGAEKLFF. The CDR3, as DNA: TGTGCCAAACAGGGGCGAAACCCGGGCGGGGCTGAAAAACTGTTTTTT.